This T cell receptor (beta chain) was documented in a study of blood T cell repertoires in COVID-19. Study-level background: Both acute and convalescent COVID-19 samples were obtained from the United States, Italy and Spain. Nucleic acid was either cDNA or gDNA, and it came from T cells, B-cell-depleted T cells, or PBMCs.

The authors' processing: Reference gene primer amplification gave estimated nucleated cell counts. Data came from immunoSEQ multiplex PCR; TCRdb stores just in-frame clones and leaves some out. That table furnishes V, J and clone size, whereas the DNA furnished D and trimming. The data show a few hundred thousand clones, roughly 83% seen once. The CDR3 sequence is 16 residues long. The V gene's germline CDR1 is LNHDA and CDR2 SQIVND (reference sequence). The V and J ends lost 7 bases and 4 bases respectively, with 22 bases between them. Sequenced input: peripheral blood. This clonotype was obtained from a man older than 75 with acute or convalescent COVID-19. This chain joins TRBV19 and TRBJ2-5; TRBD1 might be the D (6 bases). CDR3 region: CASTTTGRPLGETQYF. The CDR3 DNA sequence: TGTGCCAGTACAACAACAGGGCGACCCTTAGGAGAGACCCAGTACTTC.